Below, 19 T cell receptor delta chains from the same sample are listed, as sequenced in a study of γδ T cells in repeated Plasmodium falciparum infection. TCRdb re-called the multiplex PCR reads through CATT. This table has tens of thousands of delta-chain clones, over 1.5% appearing once. Flow sorting of PBMC yielded separate Vgamma9/Vdelta2+ and Vdelta2-negative gammadelta T cell populations for bulk repertoire analysis. Sequencing input: gamma-delta T cells from blood. The receptors were gathered from a pool of human donors (malaria-infected and uninfected, not separated).

This clone was seen many times. The translation of this DNA and the TCRdb protein of a much larger clone differ at residue 14, probably owing to a read error; the protein shown here is translated from the DNA. This rearrangement joins TRDV1 to TRDJ1, with 12 bases matching TRDD3. CDR1 TSWWSYY and CDR2 QGS come from the germline V gene. The length of the CDR3 is 18 residues. CDR3 DNA sequence: TGTGCTCTTGGGGACGGCTCCTGGGGGATACGAGACACCTATAAACTCATCTTT. This sequence encodes CALGDGSWGIRDTYKLIF.

In regard to this clone: A much larger clonotype is one base distant, so this may be a read error. This chain joins TRDV1 and TRDJ1, with TRDD3 matching 10 bases. This CDR3 has 18 amino acids. The V segment lost 0 bases and the J segment 3 bases; nucleotides outside the gene matches: 10. Germline loops: CDR1 TSWWSYY, CDR2 QGS. The CDR3 region has the DNA TGTGCTCTTGGGGAACTCTTCTTCAACTGGGGGATGCCCGATAAACTCATCTTT. Translating gives CALGELFFNWGMPDKLIF.

This clone showed up many times. The protein in TCRdb stems from a much larger clone and differs at residue 11 from this DNA's translation, likely a read error; here the protein is translated from the DNA. Within the sample, other DNA sequences also encode this same CDR3. The chain joins TRDV3 to TRDJ1, with 12 bases matching TRDD3. The CDR3 loop spans 16 amino acids. Germline loops: CDR1 TVYSNPD, CDR2 GDNSRS (reference sequence). V lost 2 bases, J lost 3 bases, and 10 bases stayed unmatched. CDR3 residues: CAFGYRSGGYADKLIF. The CDR3 coding sequence is TGTGCCTTTGGTTACCGGTCTGGGGGATACGCCGATAAACTCATCTTT. Complete variable domain (other parts from reference TRDV3 and TRDJ1): CDKVTQSSPDQTVASGSEVVLLCTYDTVYSNPDLFWYRIRPDYSFQFVFYGDNSRSEGADFTQGRFSVKHILTQKAFHLVISPVRTEDSATYYCAFGYRSGGYADKLIFGKGTRVTVEP.

This clone was seen only a few times. The mismatch at residue 5 between this DNA's translation and the TCRdb protein of a much larger clone likely reflects a read error; the protein shown is translated from the DNA. The rearrangement uses TRDV1 and TRDJ1; TRDD3 is a possible D gene (6 bases). As TCRdb names no J gene, one was assigned here on the basis of a DNA match to germline. This CDR3 spans 13 amino acids. Germline-derived CDR1 and CDR2 are TSWWSYY and QGS. V lost 4 bases and J lost 9, with 15 bases in between. The CDR3 region is CALGGIPQTQLIF. CDR3 in DNA: TGTGCTCTTGGGGGGATACCCCAAACTCAACTCATCTTT.

With regard to this clone: The TCRdb protein comes from a much larger clone and disagrees with this DNA's translation at residue 13, likely due to a read error; the protein given here is derived from the DNA. V gene TRDV1 combines with J gene TRDJ1; no reliable D call. Germline matching of the DNA provided the J gene here, since TCRdb leaves it blank. The CDR3 contains 17 residues. The germline CDR1 and CDR2 sequences are TSWWSYY and QGS. In DNA form, the CDR3 reads TGTGCTCTTGGGGAACTAGGCCCCGCCTCGTACACCGGTAAACTCATCTTT. This encodes CALGELGPASYTGKLIF.

This clone was counted between two and nine times. TCRdb attributes to this sequence the protein of a much larger clone, which differs from the DNA translation at residue 3; a read error is likely, and the protein displayed is translated from the DNA. The chain uses TRDV1 and TRDJ1; possibly TRDD3 for D (6 bases). CDR3 length: 18 residues. Looked up from germline, CDR1 is TSWWSYY and CDR2 is QGS. The DNA of the CDR3 is TGTGCTCCTGGGGAATGCTTCTGGGAGCGAAGCTACACCGATAAACTCATCTTT. It is translated as CAPGECFWERSYTDKLIF.

With regard to this clone: The protein given by TCRdb reflects a much larger clone and differs at residue 19 from this DNA's translation, likely from a read error; the protein shown is the DNA's translation. The chain has TRDV1 and TRDJ1; 11 nucleotides match TRDD3. CDR1 TSWWSYY and CDR2 QGS come from the germline V gene. J was trimmed by 6 bases and V by 4 bases; bases with no gene match: 40. The CDR3 is made up of 26 amino acids. The CDR3 bases are TGTGCTCTTGGGGCACCCGGCCTTCCTAAACCGAAATTGGGGGATACGATGGTACCTTGGTGGCATAAACTCATCTTT. Amino acids: CALGAPGLPKPKLGDTMVPWWHKLIF.

This clone was counted between two and nine times. TCRdb attributes to this sequence the protein of a much larger clone, which differs from the DNA translation at residue 14; a read error is likely, and the protein displayed is translated from the DNA. CDR3 region: CALGEPLGSRVYLAAQLFF. The CDR3 DNA is TGTGCTCTTGGGGAACCCCTAGGTTCTAGGGTTTATTTGGCAGCACAACTCTTCTTT. The gene calls are TRDV1 and TRDJ2; D gene ambiguous. TCRdb gives no J gene; it was assigned here by matching the DNA to germline. The CDR3 spans 19 residues. Germline lookup yields CDR1 TSWWSYY and CDR2 QGS.

Notes on this clone: TCRdb assigns this DNA the protein of a much larger clone, which departs from its translation at residue 6; this likely reflects a read error, and the protein shown comes from translating the DNA. The V call is TRDV3, the J call TRDJ1; no firm D call. TCRdb is silent on the J gene; assignment here came from matching the DNA to germline. CDR1 TVYSNPD and CDR2 GDNSRS come from the germline V gene (reference sequence). Trimming removed 2 bases at V and 0 bases at J, with 22 bases between. The CDR3 spans 17 residues. The CDR3 coding sequence is TGTGCCTTTCGAACGGCTACGCCACAATTCCACACCGATAAACTCATCTTT. This sequence encodes CAFRTATPQFHTDKLIF.

The sample holds many counts of this clone. Distinct nucleotide sequences in the sample also encode this CDR3. Written as DNA, the CDR3 is TGTGCTCTTGGGGAACCCTGGGGGCTTAATAAACTCATCTTT. Its translation: CALGEPWGLNKLIF. The rearrangement links TRDV1 to TRDJ1, with 7 bases lining up with TRDD3. The germline CDR1 and CDR2 sequences are TSWWSYY and QGS. The CDR3 consists of 14 residues. The trim removed 1 base at V and 6 bases at J, leaving 5 bases unmatched.

This clone was detected only a few times. A far larger clone is one nucleotide away, so this likely arose from a read error. The same CDR3 also results from other DNA sequences found in this sample. This chain uses TRDV1 with TRDJ1; 10 positions agree with TRDD3. The J gene was not available in TCRdb and was assigned here by matching the DNA to germline segments. CDR3 length: 18 residues. In germline, CDR1 is TSWWSYY, CDR2 QGS. The CDR3 DNA follows: TGTGCCCTTGGTTCTATCTTACCTCTCTGGGGGATAACGAAGCAACTCATCTTT. It encodes CALGSILPLWGITKQLIF.

This clone was detected a few times. This is likely an artifact of a read error, given a far larger clone one base away. Other DNA sequences in the sample encode the same CDR3. In DNA, the CDR3 is TGTGCCCTTGGGGAACTTGACTTTCTCTTAGGGGATACCAAATGGGGTAAACTCATCTTT. It encodes CALGELDFLLGDTKWGKLIF. The V call is TRDV1, the J call TRDJ1; 8 bases fit TRDD3. The CDR3 is 20 residues long. Looked up from germline, CDR1 is TSWWSYY and CDR2 is QGS.

As regards this clone: TCRdb assigns this DNA the protein of a much larger clone, which departs from its translation at residue 16; this likely reflects a read error, and the protein shown comes from translating the DNA. CDR3 DNA sequence: TGTGCTCTTGGGGAATATCTGGGGGATCTATACACCGATAAACTCACCTTT. Encoded protein: CALGEYLGDLYTDKLTF. J gene calling gave no result, while the V gene is TRDV1; TRDD3 is the table's D call, not checked against the DNA. Germline loops: CDR1 TSWWSYY, CDR2 QGS. This CDR3 spans 17 amino acids.

About this clone: With only one base between it and a far larger clone, this is likely a read error. This same CDR3 is encoded by further DNA sequences in the sample. The chain is built from TRDV2 and TRDJ1; 7 bases are a match to TRDD3. The J gene, missing from TCRdb, was assigned here through DNA to germline matching. Germline trimming cut 1 base from V and 0 bases from J; bases unmatched to any gene: 4. The germline CDR1 and CDR2 sequences are GEAIGNYY and EKD. The CDR3 has 15 amino acids. The DNA for the CDR3 is TGTGCCTGTGACACTGTAGGGGGATACACCGATAAACTCATCTTT. Translated: CACDTVGGYTDKLIF.

About this clone: A read error is possible here, since a much larger clone lies one base away. Within the sample, other DNA sequences also encode this same CDR3. The V gene was identified as TRDV1, while no J gene was called; the table calls TRDD3, which could not be checked here. CDR3 length: 17 amino acids. Germline V gene sequence: CDR1 TSWWSYY, CDR2 QGS. CDR3 DNA: TGTGCTCTTGGGGACCCGGAAATCATGCGGGGGATACGGCAACTCATCTTC. Translated: CALGDPEIMRGIRQLIF.

A word on this clone: The protein TCRdb gives is from a much larger clone and does not agree with this DNA's translation at residue 16, likely a read error; the protein shown here comes from the DNA. CDR3 loop: CALGEYLGIRGSSWDPRQMFF. DNA for the CDR3: TGTGCTCTTGGGGAATACCTGGGGATACGAGGAAGCTCCTGGGACCCCCGACAGATGTTTTTC. The chain carries TRDV1 and TRDJ3, with 9 bases identical to TRDD3. TCRdb does not report a J gene; here it was assigned by matching the DNA to germline references. The CDR3 consists of 21 residues. From germline, CDR1 is TSWWSYY and CDR2 QGS.

This clone has only a few counts. For this DNA, TCRdb reports the protein of a much larger clone, which diverges at residue 6, most likely from a read error; the protein presented here is translated directly from the DNA. This chain connects TRDV3 to TRDJ1; TRDD3 aligns across 12 bases. TCRdb carries no J gene annotation; the J gene was assigned here by matching the DNA with germline. Per the germline V gene, CDR1 is TVYSNPD and CDR2 is GDNSRS (reference sequence). The junction had 29 bases not matched to a gene; V was cut back by 3 bases and J by 6 bases. This CDR3 comprises 21 residues. The CDR3 DNA reads as TGTGCCTTCGGATATATTCCTACGTGGAGCTTCTGGGGGATACGGGACCATAAACTCATCTTT. Translation gives CAFGYIPTWSFWGIRDHKLIF.

This clone was recorded many times. The J gene is TRDJ1, the V gene TRDV2; 9 bases agree with TRDD3. Germline V lookup: CDR1 GEAIGNYY, CDR2 EKD. J lost 2 bases, V lost 0 bases, and 6 bases had no gene match. The CDR3 totals 16 residues. The CDR3 nucleotides read TGTGCCTGTGACACCCTACTGGGGGAAAAAACCGATAAACTCATCTTT. Translated: CACDTLLGEKTDKLIF.

This clone was counted a few times. This DNA translates differently at residue 4 from the TCRdb protein, which is that of a much larger clone; a read error is likely, and the protein shown is the DNA's own translation. J is TRDJ1 and V is TRDV1, with TRDD3 as a possible D gene (5 bases). The CDR3 length is 19 residues. The V and J ends lost 8 bases and 0 bases respectively, with 28 bases between them. The germline gives CDR1 TSWWSYY, CDR2 QGS. The CDR3 DNA follows: TGTGCTCTTTGGGGAAGACTTAAAAAGTCCCTCCGGTACACCGATAAACTCATCTTT. Amino acids: CALWGRLKKSLRYTDKLIF.